This TCR beta chain derives from a study of T cell repertoires in cytomegalovirus infection. TCRdb ran MiXCR on the reads and lists one entry per CDR3 protein. The sample yields 400,000 or so distinct CDR3 sequences, 15% to 20% seen once. V dropped 2 bases and J dropped 5; count of bases not matched to a gene: 9. There are 15 residues in the CDR3. Sequencing input: PBMCs. This chain links TRBV12-3 or TRBV12-4 with TRBJ2-7; 7 bases agree with TRBD2. The TCR was taken from a human donor in good health (CMV status not recorded). Some clones in this sample may be carry-over from other donors' samples. DNA for the CDR3: TGTGCCAGCAGTTTACTAGGGGCGGGAGTCGACGAGCAGTACTTC. The encoded protein is CASSLLGAGVDEQYF.